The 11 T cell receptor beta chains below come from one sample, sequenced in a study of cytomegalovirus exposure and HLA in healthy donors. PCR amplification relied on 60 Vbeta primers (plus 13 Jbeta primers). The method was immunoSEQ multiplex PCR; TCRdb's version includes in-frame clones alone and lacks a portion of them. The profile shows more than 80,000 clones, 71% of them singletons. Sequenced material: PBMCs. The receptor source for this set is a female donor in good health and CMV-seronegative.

CDR3 loop: CASSPLTGGASGYTF. CDR3 coding DNA: TGTGCCAGCAGCCCATTAACAGGGGGCGCCTCTGGCTACACCTTC. The V gene is TRBV11-3, the J gene TRBJ1-2, with 9 nucleotides matching TRBD1. From germline, CDR1 is SGHNT and CDR2 YENEEA. V shed 5 bases and J 7 bases; nucleotides not matched to a gene: 11. The CDR3 totals 15 residues.

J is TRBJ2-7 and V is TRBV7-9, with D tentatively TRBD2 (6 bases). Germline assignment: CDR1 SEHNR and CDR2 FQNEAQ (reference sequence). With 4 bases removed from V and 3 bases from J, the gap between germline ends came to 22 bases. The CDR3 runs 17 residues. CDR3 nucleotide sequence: TGTGCCAGCAGCTGGGACCGGGGAGGAAGGCTGGACTACGAGCAGTACTTC. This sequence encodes CASSWDRGGRLDYEQYF.

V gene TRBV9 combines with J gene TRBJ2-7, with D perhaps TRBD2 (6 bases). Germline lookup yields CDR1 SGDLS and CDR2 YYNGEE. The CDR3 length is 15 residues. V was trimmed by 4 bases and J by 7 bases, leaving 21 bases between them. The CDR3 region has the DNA TGTGCCAGCAGCATTGGAGGGGCAGGGACTTTGGAGCAGTACTTC. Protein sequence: CASSIGGAGTLEQYF. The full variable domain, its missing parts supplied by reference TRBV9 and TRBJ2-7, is DSGVTQTPKHLITATGQRVTLRCSPRSGDLSVYWYQQSLDQGLQFLIQYYNGEERAKGNILERFSAQQFPDLHSELNLSSLELGDSALYFCASSIGGAGTLEQYFGPGTRLTVT.

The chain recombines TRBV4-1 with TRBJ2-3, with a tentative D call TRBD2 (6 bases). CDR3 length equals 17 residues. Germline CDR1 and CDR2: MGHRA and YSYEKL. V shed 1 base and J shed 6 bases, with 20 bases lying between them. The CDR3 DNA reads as TGCGCCAGCAGCCAAGGTGATAGCGGACGCCCGGCCGATACGCAGTATTTT. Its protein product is CASSQGDSGRPADTQYF.

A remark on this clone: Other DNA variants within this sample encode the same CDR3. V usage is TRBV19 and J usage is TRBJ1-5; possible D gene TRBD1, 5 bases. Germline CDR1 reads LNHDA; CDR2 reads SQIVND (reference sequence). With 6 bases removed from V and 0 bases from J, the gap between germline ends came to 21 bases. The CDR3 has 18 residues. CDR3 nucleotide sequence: TGTGCCAGTAGCGAAACTTATACCGGGACTTATAGCAATCAGCCCCAGCATTTT. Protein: CASSETYTGTYSNQPQHF.

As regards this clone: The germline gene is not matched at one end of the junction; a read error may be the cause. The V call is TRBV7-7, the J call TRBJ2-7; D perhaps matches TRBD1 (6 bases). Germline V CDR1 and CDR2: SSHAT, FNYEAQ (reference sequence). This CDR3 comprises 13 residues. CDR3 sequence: CASSRGQNYEQYF. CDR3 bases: TGTGCTAGCAGCAGAGGACAGAACTACGAGCAGTACTTC.

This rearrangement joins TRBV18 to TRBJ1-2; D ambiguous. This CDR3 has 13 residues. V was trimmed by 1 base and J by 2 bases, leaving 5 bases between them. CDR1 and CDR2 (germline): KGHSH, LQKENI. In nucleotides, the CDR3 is TGTGCCAGCTCACCACTGGGCAACTATGGCTACACCTTC. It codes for CASSPLGNYGYTF.

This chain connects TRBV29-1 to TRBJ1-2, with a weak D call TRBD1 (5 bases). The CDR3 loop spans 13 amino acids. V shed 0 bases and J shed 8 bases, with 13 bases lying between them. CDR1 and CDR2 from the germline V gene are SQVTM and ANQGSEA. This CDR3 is CSVEEEGRLGYTF. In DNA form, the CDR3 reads TGCAGCGTTGAAGAGGAGGGGAGGTTAGGCTACACCTTC.

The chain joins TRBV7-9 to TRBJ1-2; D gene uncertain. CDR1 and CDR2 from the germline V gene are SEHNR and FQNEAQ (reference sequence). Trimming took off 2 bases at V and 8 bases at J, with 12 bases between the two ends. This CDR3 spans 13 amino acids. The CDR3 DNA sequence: TGTGCCAGCAGCTTAACAGACGAGGGCGGCTACACCTTC. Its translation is CASSLTDEGGYTF.

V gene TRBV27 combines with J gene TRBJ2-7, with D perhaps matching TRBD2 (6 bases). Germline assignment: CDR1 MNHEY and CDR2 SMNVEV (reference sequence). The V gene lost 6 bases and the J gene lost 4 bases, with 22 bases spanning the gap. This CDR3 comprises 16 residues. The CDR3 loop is CASSPRSGSSRYEQYF. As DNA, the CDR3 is TGTGCCAGCAGCCCCCGTAGCGGCTCTTCCCGTTACGAGCAGTACTTC.

CDR3 protein: CASSLLGAGSTGELFF. The CDR3 DNA follows: TGTGCCAGCAGCTTGCTAGGGGCCGGCTCCACCGGGGAGCTGTTTTTT. The V and J genes are TRBV7-2 and TRBJ2-2; D is perhaps TRBD1 (5 bases). The germline gives CDR1 SGHTA, CDR2 FQGNSA. The V and J ends lost 3 bases and 4 bases respectively, with 15 bases between them. The CDR3 runs 16 residues.